The clone carrying this T cell receptor beta chain showed up many times. MiXCR, run by TCRdb on the 5' RACE reads, gives a single entry per CDR3 protein. This table has about 110,000 distinct CDR3 sequences, 14% appearing once. The record originates from a study of T-cell memory formation after mild COVID-19. This receptor was identified in a man aged 18 to 29 who had mild COVID-19 (a few samples of this study predate the infection). Cell type and time point are not known. What was sequenced was PBMCs or a T cell subset sorted from them (not recorded which).

The CDR3 DNA is TGTGCCAGCAGCACGACAGGGGCCGCAGCAAACTATGGCTACACCTTC. Amino acids: CASSTTGAAANYGYTF. This chain links TRBV3-1 with TRBJ1-2; 8 nucleotides agree with TRBD1. This CDR3 is built from 16 residues. V lost 5 bases to trimming and J lost 2 bases; unmatched junction nucleotides: 10. Germline V gene sequence: CDR1 LGHDT, CDR2 YNNKEL (reference sequence).